A single sample is the source of the 2 T cell receptor beta chains below, sequenced in a study of PD-1 blockade in classical Hodgkin lymphoma. Profiled with immunoSEQ multiplex PCR; TCRdb holds only in-frame clones, not every one. The repertoire holds about 39,000 clones, with around 80% as singletons. Time point indicated: cycle 4 day 1 (C4D1), after six to seven weeks of nivolumab. Brentuximab vedotin exposure varied among the patients, all of whom had relapsed after autologous stem cell transplantation. This specimen was peripheral blood mononuclear cells (PBMCs), taken before the fourth cycle of nivolumab. Source of these receptors: a human donor with classical Hodgkin lymphoma.

The chain links TRBV18 to TRBJ2-1; 11 bases map to TRBD2. The CDR3 runs 15 residues. Germline CDR1 and CDR2: KGHSH and LQKENI. Losses at the gene ends were 3 bases for V and 10 bases for J; bases not matched to a gene: 8. In DNA form, the CDR3 reads TGTGCCAGCTCACCCTTAGCGGGGGGGCTAAACGAGCAGTTCTTC. Amino acids: CASSPLAGGLNEQFF.

The genes are TRBV20-1 and TRBJ2-5; D is unclear. The V end was cut by 3 bases, the J end by 3 bases, with 5 bases between. The CDR3 has 11 amino acids. Looked up from germline, CDR1 is DFQATT and CDR2 is SNEGSKA (reference sequence). CDR3 residues: CSARVEETQYF. CDR3 nucleotides: TGCAGTGCTAGGGTTGAAGAGACCCAGTACTTC.